Listed below are T cell receptor beta chains from one sample, sequenced in a study of long-term antiretroviral therapy in people with HIV. Sequenced by immunoSEQ multiplex PCR; TCRdb stores in-frame clones only, minus some. The table includes about 33,000 clones, approximately 96% detected once. The specimen was unsorted PBMCs, collected roughly 6.4 years after starting antiretroviral therapy. The receptors were gathered from a man in his thirties or forties with HIV. CDR3s include the opening cysteine and the closing phenylalanine or tryptophan. The D gene is left open where the match is weak. Only part of the rows carry a size: once, few, many, or a class if the clone is expanded.

TRBV9	NA	TRBJ2-7	NA	CASSPLGGAEQYF	TGTGCCAGCAGCCCCTTGGGCGGGGCCGAGCAGTACTTC
TRBV2	NA	TRBJ1-3	once	CASSAGNTIYF	TGTGCCAGCAGCGCAGGAAACACCATATATTTT
TRBV6-5	TRBD2	TRBJ2-2	once	CASRGLAGITGELFF	TGTGCCAGCAGGGGGCTAGCGGGAATCACCGGGGAGCTGTTTTTT
TRBV19	TRBD2	TRBJ2-2	NA	CASSTAGGLTGELFF	TGTGCCAGTAGTACTGCGGGAGGTCTCACCGGGGAGCTGTTTTTT
TRBV10-3	NA	TRBJ2-7	NA	CAISEFDKAYEQYF	TGTGCCATCAGTGAGTTTGATAAAGCCTACGAGCAGTACTTC
TRBV6-6	NA	TRBJ1-2	NA	CASSPDLYGYTF	TGTGCCAGCAGCCCGGACCTATATGGCTACACCTTC
TRBV5-4	NA	TRBJ1-1	NA	CASSLGQANTEAFF	TGTGCCAGCAGCTTGGGTCAGGCGAACACTGAAGCTTTCTTT
TRBV7-2	NA	TRBJ2-1	NA	CASSLSASSYNEQFF	TGTGCCAGCAGCTTAAGCGCGAGCTCCTACAATGAGCAGTTCTTC
TRBV15	NA	TRBJ2-7	NA	CATSLTTQYF	TGTGCCACCAGTTTGACCACGCAGTACTTC
TRBV7-8	NA	TRBJ2-1	NA	CASSHTRTNEQFF	TGTGCCAGCAGCCACACCCGGACCAATGAGCAGTTCTTC
TRBV25-1	TRBD1	TRBJ2-2	once	CASSVRQGAGGELFF	TGTGCCAGCAGTGTTCGACAGGGTGCTGGCGGGGAGCTGTTTTTT
TRBV4-3	NA	TRBJ2-3	NA	CASSQEVEGPRLKNTQYF	TGCGCCAGCAGCCAAGAAGTGGAGGGTCCGCGGCTGAAGAATACGCAGTATTTT
TRBV6-6	TRBD2	TRBJ2-2	NA	CASSYPLLGGSGELFF	TGTGCCAGCAGTTACCCCCTACTGGGCGGGAGCGGGGAGCTGTTTTTT
TRBV4-1	NA	TRBJ2-2	NA	CASRRTSTGELFF	TGCGCCAGCAGGCGCACTAGCACCGGGGAGCTGTTTTTT
TRBV2	TRBD1	TRBJ1-1	NA	CASRDRVYTEAFF	TGTGCCAGCCGAGACAGGGTGTACACTGAAGCTTTCTTT
TRBV5-1	NA	TRBJ1-1	NA	CASSLGDSQRLAFF	TGCGCCAGCAGCTTGGGAGACTCACAGCGCCTTGCTTTCTTT